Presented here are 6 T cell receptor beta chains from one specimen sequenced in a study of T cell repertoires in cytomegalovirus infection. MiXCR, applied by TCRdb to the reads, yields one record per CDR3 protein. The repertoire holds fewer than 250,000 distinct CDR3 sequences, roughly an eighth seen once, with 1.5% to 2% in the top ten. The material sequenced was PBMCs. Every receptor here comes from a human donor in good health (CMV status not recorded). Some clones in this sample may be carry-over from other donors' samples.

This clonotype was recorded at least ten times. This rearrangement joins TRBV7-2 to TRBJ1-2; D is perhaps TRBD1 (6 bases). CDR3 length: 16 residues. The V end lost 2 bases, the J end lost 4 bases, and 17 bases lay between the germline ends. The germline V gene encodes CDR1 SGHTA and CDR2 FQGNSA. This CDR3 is CASSLSGGQPAYGYTF. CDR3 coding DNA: TGTGCCAGCAGCTTAAGTGGGGGGCAGCCCGCCTATGGCTACACCTTC.

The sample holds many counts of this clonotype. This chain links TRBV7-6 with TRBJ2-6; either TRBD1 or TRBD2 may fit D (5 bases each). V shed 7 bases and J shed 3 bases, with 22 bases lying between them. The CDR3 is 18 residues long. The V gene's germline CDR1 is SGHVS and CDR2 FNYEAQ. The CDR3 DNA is TGTGCCAGCACCCCCTTCCCCCAGGGAGAATATGGGGCCAACGTCCTGACTTTC. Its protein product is CASTPFPQGEYGANVLTF.

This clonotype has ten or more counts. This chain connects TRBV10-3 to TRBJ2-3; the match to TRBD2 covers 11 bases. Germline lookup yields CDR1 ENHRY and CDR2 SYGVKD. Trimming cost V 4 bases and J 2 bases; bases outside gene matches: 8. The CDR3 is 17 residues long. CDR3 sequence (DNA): TGTGCCATCAGTGGAAAGGCTAGCGGGGGGATCACAGATACGCAGTATTTT. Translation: CAISGKASGGITDTQYF.

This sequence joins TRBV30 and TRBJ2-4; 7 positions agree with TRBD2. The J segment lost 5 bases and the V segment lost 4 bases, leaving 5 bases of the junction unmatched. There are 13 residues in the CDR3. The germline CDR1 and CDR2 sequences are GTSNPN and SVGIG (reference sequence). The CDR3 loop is CAWNSGGQNIQYF. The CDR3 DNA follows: TGTGCCTGGAACTCGGGGGGACAAAACATTCAGTACTTC.

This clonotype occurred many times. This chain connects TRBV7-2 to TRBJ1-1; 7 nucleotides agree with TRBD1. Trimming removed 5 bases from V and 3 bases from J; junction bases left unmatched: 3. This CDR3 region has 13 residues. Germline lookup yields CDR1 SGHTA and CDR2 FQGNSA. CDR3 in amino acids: CASSQTGDTEAFF. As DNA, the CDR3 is TGTGCCAGCAGCCAAACAGGGGACACTGAAGCTTTCTTT. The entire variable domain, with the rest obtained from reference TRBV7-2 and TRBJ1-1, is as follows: GAGVSQSPSNKVTEKGKDVELRCDPISGHTALYWYRQSLGQGLEFLIYFQGNSAPDKSGLPSDRFSAERTGGSVSTLTIQRTQQEDSAVYLCASSQTGDTEAFFGQGTRLTVV.

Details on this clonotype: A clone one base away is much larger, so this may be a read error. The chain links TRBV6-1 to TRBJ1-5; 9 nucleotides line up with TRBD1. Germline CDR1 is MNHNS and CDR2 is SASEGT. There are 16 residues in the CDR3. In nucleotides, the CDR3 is TGTGCCAGCAGATTACAGGGGGCATATGGCAATCAGCCCCAGCTTTTT. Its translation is CASRLQGAYGNQPQLF.